The next 4 T cell receptor beta chains were all read from a single sample in a study of Ad26.COV2.S vaccination and SARS-CoV-2 variants (TCRdb year 2021). Receptors were amplified or captured by the immunoSEQ multiplex PCR assay. The table comes from immuneACCESS by way of TCRdb, which keeps in-frame sequences with V and J called. Part of the clones is missing from these tables; in studies checked, under half for an unresolved V gene and the rest for unknown reasons. In this sample the table shows about 280,000 clones, around 87% of which occur a single time. The ten largest clones add up to around 3% of the sample. This specimen's treatment or condition label, interpreted: about 20 received Ad26.COV2.S at low or high dose, single or two shots; 5 received placebo; per-sample allocation not given. For vaccine and placebo recipients, repertoires were sequenced using samples collected on day 63 after the first injection.

Sequenced material: peripheral blood, taken in a trial of Ad26.COV2.S vaccine versus placebo. Receptor source: a person between 18 and 59 years old who received the Ad26.COV2.S COVID-19 vaccine or a placebo.

This clone was seen repeatedly, ten times or more. The chain combines TRBV6-2 or TRBV6-3 with TRBJ2-7, with D possibly being TRBD2 (7 bases). The length of the CDR3 is 14 residues. V gave up 4 bases and J gave up 6 bases, with 16 bases separating them. Germline CDR1 and CDR2: MNHEY and SVGEGT. In nucleotides, the CDR3 is TGTGCCAGCAGTTCCACGGGGGGCGCGTCCGAGCAGTACTTC. It translates to CASSSTGGASEQYF.

This clone was detected only a few times. Here the CDR3 DNA reads TGTGCCAGCAGATTGCGCGGTCGGACCTACGAGCAGTACTTC. As protein: CASRLRGRTYEQYF. This chain links TRBV5-8 with TRBJ2-7, with D unclear. The CDR3 has 14 amino acids. V lost 5 bases and J 2 bases, leaving 14 bases between the germline ends. Germline values: CDR1 SGHTS, CDR2 YDEGEE.

The genes are TRBV3-1 (or the pseudogene TRBV3-2) and TRBJ2-6; 7 nucleotides agree with TRBD1. The CDR3 sequence is 17 residues long. CDR1 and CDR2 from the germline V gene are LGHDT and YNNKEL (reference sequence). Germline trimming cut 9 bases from V and 0 bases from J; bases unmatched to any gene: 11. The CDR3 is CASIQTGPLSGANVLTF. The CDR3 coding sequence is TGTGCCAGTATCCAGACAGGGCCACTCTCTGGGGCCAACGTCCTGACTTTC.

The J gene is TRBJ1-3, the V gene TRBV5-1; the match to TRBD1 covers 7 bases. The J segment lost 0 bases and the V segment lost 4 bases, leaving 4 bases of the junction unmatched. The CDR3 has 15 amino acids. The germline V gene has CDR1 SGHRS and CDR2 YFSETQ. The CDR3 reads CASSRQGDSGNTIYF. In DNA, the CDR3 is TGCGCCAGCAGCCGCCAGGGGGACTCTGGAAACACCATATATTTT. Filled out from reference TRBV5-1 and TRBJ1-3, the complete variable domain reads KAGVTQTPRYLIKTRGQQVTLSCSPISGHRSVSWYQQTPGQGLQFLFEYFSETQRNKGNFPGRFSGRQFSNSRSEMNVSTLELGDSALYLCASSRQGDSGNTIYFGEGSWLTVV.